Shown below are 3 T cell receptor beta chains from a single sample sequenced in a study of breast tumors, draining lymph nodes, adjacent tissues. The lymph nodes were axillary draining lymph nodes from breast cancer patients. TCRdb fed the multiplex PCR reads into MiXCR, producing one record per CDR3 protein. Counted here are about 80,000 distinct CDR3 sequences, roughly 19% occurring once; the ten biggest clones make up 2.4%. Sequenced material: axillary lymph node tissue. Every receptor here comes from a female donor with breast cancer. Some clones in this sample may be carry-over from other donors' samples.

The chain employs TRBV9 and TRBJ1-5; D possibly matches TRBD1 or TRBD2 (6 bases each). The J call could be wrong; TRBJ2-3 is a better fit for the DNA end. The germline V gene has CDR1 SGDLS and CDR2 YYNGEE. CDR3 length equals 15 residues. CDR3 in amino acids: CASSEGGWGNQPQYF. The CDR3 nucleotides read TGTGCCAGCAGCGAGGGGGGTTGGGGCAACCAGCCCCAGTATTTT.

There are many counts of this clonotype. V usage is TRBV9 and J usage is TRBJ2-1; D call uncertain. CDR1 is SGDLS and CDR2 is YYNGEE in the germline V gene. V was pared by 0 bases and J by 0 bases, with 7 bases between. The CDR3 extends over 15 amino acids. The CDR3 DNA sequence: TGTGCCAGCAGCGTAGACCCGAGCTCCTACAATGAGCAGTTCTTC. Translated: CASSVDPSSYNEQFF.

This clonotype was seen ten or more times. The V gene is TRBV11-1, the J gene TRBJ2-3, with D possibly matching TRBD2 (6 bases). Germline V gene sequence: CDR1 SGHAT, CDR2 FQDESV (reference sequence). The CDR3 is made up of 14 amino acids. V was trimmed by 1 base and J by 4 bases, leaving 9 bases between them. The CDR3, as DNA: TGTGCCAGCAGCTTAGGCGGGGCCCCAGATACGCAGTATTTT. It codes for CASSLGGAPDTQYF.